Presented here are 30 T cell receptor beta chains from one specimen sequenced in a study of regulatory and conventional T cells in RAG deficiency. Blood CD4+ CD25-low CD127-high conventional T cells supplied the genomic DNA template. The method was immunoSEQ multiplex PCR; TCRdb's version includes in-frame clones alone and lacks a portion of them. Of tens of thousands of clones listed, 90% to 95% are singletons. The same data also went into a second study, on regulatory T cells. That paper adds: Primers: 52 TRBV forward and 13 TRBJ reverse.

Sequencing was done on a sample of CD4+ T cells sorted from blood. Receptors originate from a human donor in good health.

The chain uses TRBV11-3 and TRBJ1-6; tentatively, D is TRBD1 (5 bases). Germline V CDR1 and CDR2: SGHNT, YENEEA. CDR3 length: 16 amino acids. Trimming took 4 bases from V and 9 from J, leaving 19 bases between them. This CDR3 reads CASSSRSGAQSSPLHF. DNA of the CDR3: TGTGCCAGCAGCTCCCGAAGCGGGGCGCAGTCTTCACCCCTCCACTTT.

The CDR3, as DNA: TGCAGCGTTCTAGAGTCACTAATACAAAGTCGGGCCAACGTCCTGACTTTC. It specifies CSVLESLIQSRANVLTF. The V call is TRBV29-1, the J call TRBJ2-6, with D unclear. CDR1 SQVTM and CDR2 ANQGSEA come from the germline V gene. This CDR3 has 17 residues. The germline V and J ends were trimmed by 5 bases and 5 bases, with 22 bases remaining between them.

This sequence joins TRBV21-1 and TRBJ2-7; the D call in the table, TRBD2, was not verified against the DNA. TRBV21-1 is tagged as a pseudogene. The CDR3 consists of 15 residues. The CDR3 loop reads CASSKYREGPYEQYF. CDR3 DNA sequence: TGTGCCAGCAGCAAATACCGGGAGGGGCCCTACGAGCAGTACTTC.

CDR3 DNA: TGTGCCAGTACAACTAGCGGGAACACCGGGGAGCTGTTTTTT. Protein product: CASTTSGNTGELFF. The rearrangement links TRBV19 to TRBJ2-2; 8 positions agree with TRBD2. Looked up from germline, CDR1 is LNHDA and CDR2 is SQIVND (reference sequence). V trimming: 7 bases; J trimming: 1 base; junction bases outside the gene matches: 2. This CDR3 region has 14 residues.

The V call is TRBV7-9, the J call TRBJ1-1; D not resolved. From germline, CDR1 is SEHNR and CDR2 FQNEAQ (reference sequence). Trimming cost V 4 bases and J 2 bases, with 11 bases left between them. The length of the CDR3 is 14 residues. This CDR3 reads CASSSETDNTEAFF. CDR3 coding DNA: TGTGCCAGCAGCTCTGAGACGGATAACACTGAAGCTTTCTTT.

The V call is TRBV10-1, the J call TRBJ2-3, with 7 nucleotides matching TRBD1. V lost 6 bases to trimming and J lost 4 bases; unmatched junction nucleotides: 7. CDR1 is WNHNN, CDR2 SYGVQD, per germline (reference sequence). The CDR3 has 14 amino acids. CDR3 sequence: CASSDPTGSDTQYF. Here the CDR3 DNA reads TGCGCCAGCAGCGACCCGACAGGGTCAGATACGCAGTATTTT.

This chain joins TRBV10-1 and TRBJ1-5; 7 bases line up with TRBD1. This CDR3 has 13 residues. Unmatched junction bases numbered 1, after V lost 6 bases and J lost 2 bases. Germline CDR1 WNHNN, CDR2 SYGVQD (reference sequence). Here the CDR3 reads CASSQGGNQPQHF. The CDR3 DNA is TGCGCCAGCAGCCAGGGGGGCAATCAGCCCCAGCATTTT.

The chain is built from TRBV7-6 and TRBJ2-5; D is ambiguous. The V end was cut by 3 bases, the J end by 5 bases, with 4 bases between. Germline loops: CDR1 SGHVS, CDR2 FNYEAQ. This CDR3 has 11 residues. The CDR3 loop is CASSFQETQYF. The DNA of the CDR3 is TGTGCCAGCAGCTTCCAGGAGACCCAGTACTTC.

V is TRBV11-1 and J is TRBJ2-3, with unresolved D. The V end was cut by 5 bases, the J end by 2 bases, with 17 bases between. There are 16 residues in the CDR3. Germline CDR1 is SGHAT and CDR2 is FQDESV (reference sequence). CDR3 protein: CASSHGRNSVTDTQYF. For the CDR3, the DNA is TGTGCCAGCAGCCACGGACGGAATTCAGTCACAGATACGCAGTATTTT.

V is TRBV6-5 and J is TRBJ2-5, with 7 bases lining up with TRBD2. This CDR3 is 11 amino acids long. CDR1 is MNHEY, CDR2 SVGAGI, per germline. V was clipped by 5 bases and J by 7 bases; unmatched bases: 1. The CDR3 is CASSGGGTQYF. For the CDR3, the DNA is TGTGCCAGCAGTGGGGGGGGGACCCAGTACTTC.

The table lists this clone with a few counts. The chain is built from TRBV29-1 and TRBJ2-5; D not certain. Trimming took off 6 bases at V and 5 bases at J, with 13 bases between the two ends. The CDR3 length is 12 residues. Germline V gene data show CDR1 as SQVTM and CDR2 as ANQGSEA. CDR3 nucleotides: TGCAGCGTACGGCTTCTATCGGAGACCCAGTACTTC. Translated, it gives CSVRLLSETQYF.

The rearrangement links TRBV19 to TRBJ1-5, with unresolved D. V gave up 1 base and J gave up 3 bases, with 4 bases separating them. Per germline, CDR1 LNHDA and CDR2 SQIVND (reference sequence). This CDR3 has 13 amino acids. The CDR3 protein is CASSIAANQPQHF. The CDR3 nucleotides are TGTGCCAGTAGTATAGCCGCCAATCAGCCCCAGCATTTT.

This chain uses TRBV2 with TRBJ2-7, with 7 bases identical to TRBD1. The germline gives CDR1 SNHLY, CDR2 FYNNEI. After removal of 8 bases from V and 2 bases from J, the junction contained 0 bases not matched to a gene. The CDR3 is made up of 11 amino acids. The CDR3 DNA follows: TGTGCCAGCGGACAGGCCTACGAGCAGTACTTC. It is translated as CASGQAYEQYF. The complete variable domain, with remaining parts taken from reference TRBV2 and TRBJ2-7, reads EPEVTQTPSHQVTQMGQEVILRCVPISNHLYFYWYRQILGQKVEFLVSFYNNEISEKSEIFDDQFSVERPDGSNFTLKIRSTKLEDSAMYFCASGQAYEQYFGPGTRLTVT.

V is TRBV5-1 and J is TRBJ2-7; a possible D gene is TRBD1 (6 bases). The germline V gene encodes CDR1 SGHRS and CDR2 YFSETQ. V was clipped by 4 bases and J by 3 bases, with 17 bases between them. This CDR3 has 15 amino acids. The CDR3 DNA reads TGCGCCAGCAGCCCGAGGGCCGGACAGTACTACGAGCAGTACTTC. It encodes CASSPRAGQYYEQYF.

The chain couples TRBV7-3 to TRBJ1-2; possible D gene TRBD1, 5 bases. Deletions cut 5 bases from V and 4 bases from J, with 17 bases between. This CDR3 contains 15 residues. Germline V gene lookup returns CDR1 SGHTA and CDR2 FQGTGA. CDR3 DNA sequence: TGTGCCAGCAGCCCCGGACAAGGGGTGCTCTATGGCTACACCTTC. As protein: CASSPGQGVLYGYTF.

The chain is built from TRBV11-3 and TRBJ2-7; D unclear. The length of the CDR3 is 14 residues. CDR1 is SGHNT and CDR2 is YENEEA in the germline V gene. The ends were cut back, 1 base at V and 3 bases at J, with 10 bases in the middle. The CDR3: CASSLGGRVYEQYF. As DNA, the CDR3 is TGTGCCAGCAGCTTAGGCGGCAGAGTCTACGAGCAGTACTTC.

The rearrangement links TRBV18 to TRBJ2-5; tentative D call: TRBD1 (5 bases). The closer fit of TRBJ2-7 to the DNA end suggests the J call may be wrong. Germline CDR1 reads KGHSH; CDR2 reads LQKENI. The CDR3 has 14 residues. The CDR3 DNA reads TGTGCCAGCTCACCAGGGGCGAGGACCTACGAGCAGTACTTC. This gives the protein CASSPGARTYEQYF.

This chain joins TRBV28 and TRBJ1-2; TRBD1 is a possible D gene (6 bases). Trimming shortened V by 3 bases and J by 7 bases, and 21 bases separated the two germline ends. The CDR3 consists of 16 residues. The germline CDR1 and CDR2 sequences are MDHEN and SYDVKM. The CDR3 sequence is CASSFGGRTAWSGYTF. CDR3 nucleotide sequence: TGTGCCAGCAGTTTCGGGGGGAGGACAGCTTGGAGTGGCTACACCTTC.

The chain uses TRBV7-2 and TRBJ1-5, with 8 positions matching TRBD1. The CDR3 sequence is 15 residues long. From germline, CDR1 is SGHTA and CDR2 FQGNSA. Trimming took 7 bases from V and 8 from J; bases not matched to a gene: 13. CDR3: CASTRQGRRDEPQHF. The CDR3 nucleotides are TGTGCCAGCACCCGACAGGGGAGACGGGACGAGCCCCAGCATTTT.

The chain recombines TRBV5-6 with TRBJ1-1, with 7 bases matching TRBD1. The junction had 6 bases not matched to a gene; V was cut back by 4 bases and J by 0 bases. Germline CDR1 SGHDT, CDR2 YYEEEE. The length of the CDR3 is 15 residues. CDR3 region: CASSRRQGLNTEAFF. The CDR3 DNA reads TGTGCCAGCAGCCGGAGACAGGGATTGAACACTGAAGCTTTCTTT.

This sequence joins TRBV7-8 and TRBJ2-3, with a weak D call TRBD2 (6 bases). The V end lost 5 bases, the J end lost 2 bases, and 11 bases lay between the germline ends. Germline V gives CDR1 SGHVS, CDR2 FQNEAQ. The CDR3 extends over 14 amino acids. The DNA of the CDR3 is TGTGCCAGCAGCCCCGGGGGATCCACAGATACGCAGTATTTT. Its translation: CASSPGGSTDTQYF.

The chain joins TRBV19 to TRBJ1-5; D unclear. V lost 1 base to trimming and J lost 0 bases, with 4 bases between them. This CDR3 is 14 amino acids long. Germline CDR1 LNHDA, CDR2 SQIVND (reference sequence). CDR3 coding DNA: TGTGCCAGTAGTATAGTCTATAGCAATCAGCCCCAGCATTTT. Its translation is CASSIVYSNQPQHF.

On this clone itself: Other DNA sequences within the sample encode an identical CDR3. The chain employs TRBV6-5 and TRBJ1-1, with 7 positions matching TRBD1. Germline lookup yields CDR1 MNHEY and CDR2 SVGAGI. V shed 6 bases and J 2 bases; nucleotides not matched to a gene: 6. The CDR3 loop spans 14 amino acids. CDR3 loop: CASSSGTANTEAFF. For the CDR3, the DNA is TGTGCCAGCAGCTCCGGGACAGCTAACACTGAAGCTTTCTTT.

The CDR3: CASSPDLNTEAFF. The CDR3 DNA sequence: TGTGCCAGCAGCCCAGATTTGAACACTGAAGCTTTCTTT. V and J are TRBV5-4 and TRBJ1-1; D not resolved. V lost 4 bases, J lost 0 bases, and 7 bases lay in between. The CDR3 loop spans 13 amino acids. In germline, CDR1 is SGHNT, CDR2 YYREEE (reference sequence).

This clone has just one count. The CDR3 spells CASSREGYTEAFF. In DNA, the CDR3 is TGTGCCAGCAGCCGAGAGGGTTACACTGAAGCTTTCTTT. The chain has TRBV6-5 and TRBJ1-1; the D is unclear. The CDR3 spans 13 residues. Germline loops: CDR1 MNHEY, CDR2 SVGAGI. V gave up 6 bases and J gave up 3 bases, with 11 bases separating them.

The rearrangement joins TRBV7-9 to TRBJ2-1; the D gene is possibly TRBD1 (6 bases). Germline V gives CDR1 SEHNR, CDR2 FQNEAQ (reference sequence). V gave up 2 bases and J gave up 5 bases, with 7 bases separating them. The length of the CDR3 is 13 residues. The CDR3 sequence: CASSLRQDNEQFF. DNA of the CDR3: TGTGCCAGCAGCTTACGACAGGACAATGAGCAGTTCTTC.

V gene TRBV27 combines with J gene TRBJ1-5, with 12 nucleotides matching TRBD1. From germline, CDR1 is MNHEY and CDR2 SMNVEV (reference sequence). Trimming took 4 bases from V and 6 from J; bases not matched to a gene: 4. This CDR3 is built from 15 residues. CDR3 in DNA: TGTGCCAGCAGTTCCGGGACAGGGGGCGTTCAGCCCCAGCATTTT. Translated, it gives CASSSGTGGVQPQHF.

The CDR3 coding sequence is TGTGCCAGCAGTGATGACTATGGGAGACGCTCCTACAATGAGCAGTTCTTC. Translated, it gives CASSDDYGRRSYNEQFF. The chain combines TRBV6-1 with TRBJ2-1; the D gene is possibly TRBD2 (5 bases). This CDR3 is 17 amino acids long. Germline V gives CDR1 MNHNS, CDR2 SASEGT. V was trimmed by 3 bases and J by 0 bases, leaving 15 bases between them.

This chain joins TRBV5-4 and TRBJ1-3; D gene uncertain. Germline V gene lookup returns CDR1 SGHNT and CDR2 YYREEE (reference sequence). Trimming took off 0 bases at V and 8 bases at J, with 3 bases between the two ends. The CDR3 has 11 amino acids. The CDR3 spells CASSLADTIYF. The CDR3 DNA reads TGTGCCAGCAGCTTGGCGGACACCATATATTTT.

This chain uses TRBV10-3 with TRBJ1-6; no clear D gene. Trimming pared 6 bases from V and 6 bases from J, leaving 6 bases between. Germline V gives CDR1 ENHRY, CDR2 SYGVKD. This CDR3 is 12 amino acids long. Here the CDR3 DNA reads TGTGCCATCAGGGAGGGTAATTCACCCCTCCACTTT. This sequence encodes CAIREGNSPLHF.